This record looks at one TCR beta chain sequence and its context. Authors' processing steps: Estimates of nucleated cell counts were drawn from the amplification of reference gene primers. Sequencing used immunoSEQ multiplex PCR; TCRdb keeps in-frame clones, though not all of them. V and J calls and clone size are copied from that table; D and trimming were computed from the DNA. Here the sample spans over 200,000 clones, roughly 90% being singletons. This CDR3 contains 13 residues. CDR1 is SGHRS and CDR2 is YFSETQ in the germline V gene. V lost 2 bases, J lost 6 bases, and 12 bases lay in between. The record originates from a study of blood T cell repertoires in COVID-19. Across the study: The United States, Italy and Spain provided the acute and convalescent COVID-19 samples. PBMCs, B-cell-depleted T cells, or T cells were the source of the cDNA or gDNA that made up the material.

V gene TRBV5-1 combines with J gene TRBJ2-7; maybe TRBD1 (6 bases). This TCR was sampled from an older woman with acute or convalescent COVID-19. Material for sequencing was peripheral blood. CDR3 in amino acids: CASSFSGEGEQYF. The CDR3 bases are TGCGCCAGCAGCTTTTCAGGGGAAGGCGAGCAGTACTTC.